This entry lists 12 T cell receptor beta chains sequenced from one sample in a study of blood T cell repertoires in COVID-19. Only in-frame clones appear in the TCRdb table, and some are missing; sequencing was by immunoSEQ multiplex PCR. Of tens of thousands of clones in the sample, 88% were seen once. What was sequenced was peripheral blood. The receptors were gathered from a man between 60 and 75 years old with COVID-19, enrolled during active disease.

The chain employs TRBV6-2 or TRBV6-3 and TRBJ1-2; D is ambiguous. Deletions cut 0 bases from V and 2 bases from J, with 10 bases between. The CDR3 spans 15 residues. Germline V gene sequence: CDR1 MNHEY, CDR2 SVGEGT. This CDR3 is CASSYSPLTNYGYTF. The DNA of the CDR3 is TGTGCCAGCAGTTACTCCCCACTAACGAACTATGGCTACACCTTC.

This chain links TRBV24-1 with TRBJ1-1; D is unresolved. The CDR3 is 13 amino acids. V dropped 4 bases and J dropped 3 bases, with 8 bases sitting between them. Germline CDR1 KGHDR, CDR2 SFDVKD. CDR3 protein: CATSESSDTEAFF. CDR3 DNA sequence: TGTGCCACCAGTGAGTCCTCGGACACTGAAGCTTTCTTT.

This chain links TRBV7-2 with TRBJ2-3; possible D gene TRBD2, 6 bases. The CDR3 is 17 amino acids. Germline V gene data show CDR1 as SGHTA and CDR2 as FQGNSA. V gave up 5 bases and J gave up 1 base, with 19 bases separating them. The CDR3 is CASSPEGRGGGTDTQYF. The DNA of the CDR3 is TGTGCCAGCAGCCCGGAGGGACGGGGTGGGGGCACAGATACGCAGTATTTT.

J is TRBJ1-3 and V is TRBV9; D may be TRBD1 (5 bases). Per germline, CDR1 SGDLS and CDR2 YYNGEE. Trimming stripped 0 bases from V and 0 bases from J, with 7 bases between. CDR3 size: 15 residues. The CDR3 coding sequence is TGTGCCAGCAGCGTAGAGACAGTCTCTGGAAACACCATATATTTT. Protein: CASSVETVSGNTIYF.

This chain connects TRBV14 to TRBJ1-2; tentatively, D is TRBD1 (6 bases). V was shortened by 1 base and J by 5 bases, with 17 bases between the two germline ends. Per the germline V gene, CDR1 is SGHDN and CDR2 is FVKESK. The CDR3 is 16 amino acids. The CDR3 DNA sequence: TGTGCCAGCAGCCAAGTGCCCCCAGGGAGGGGGTATGGCTACACCTTC. Translating it yields CASSQVPPGRGYGYTF.

This sequence joins TRBV2 and TRBJ1-5; 8 bases are shared with TRBD1. Germline trimming cut 1 base from V and 2 bases from J; bases unmatched to any gene: 1. Germline CDR1 SNHLY, CDR2 FYNNEI. The CDR3 runs 15 residues. The CDR3 reads CASSEGTGRNQPQHF. CDR3 DNA: TGTGCCAGCAGTGAAGGGACAGGGCGCAATCAGCCCCAGCATTTT. The whole variable domain, remainder taken from reference TRBV2 and TRBJ1-5, is EPEVTQTPSHQVTQMGQEVILRCVPISNHLYFYWYRQILGQKVEFLVSFYNNEISEKSEIFDDQFSVERPDGSNFTLKIRSTKLEDSAMYFCASSEGTGRNQPQHFGDGTRLSIL.

The chain couples TRBV4-2 to TRBJ2-4, with a possible D match to TRBD2 (5 bases). Germline V gene sequence: CDR1 LGHNA, CDR2 YNFKEQ. V was cut by 4 bases and J by 8 bases, with 12 bases left in between. The CDR3 is 13 amino acids. The CDR3 DNA sequence: TGTGCCAGCAGCCCCCGGATGGAGGACATTCAGTACTTC. Translation gives CASSPRMEDIQYF.

The V and J genes are TRBV2 and TRBJ2-5, with 7 bases matching TRBD1. The V gene end was trimmed by 6 bases and the J gene end by 1 base; junction bases not matched to a gene: 5. Germline loops: CDR1 SNHLY, CDR2 FYNNEI. The CDR3 runs 14 residues. The DNA of the CDR3 is TGTGCCAGCAGCCGGGACAGCCTCCAAGAGACCCAGTACTTC. Encoded protein: CASSRDSLQETQYF.

The gene calls are TRBV7-9 and TRBJ2-3, with 7 positions matching TRBD2. The CDR3 has 14 amino acids. V dropped 2 bases and J dropped 8; count of bases not matched to a gene: 7. Germline V lookup: CDR1 SEHNR, CDR2 FQNEAQ (reference sequence). In DNA, the CDR3 is TGTGCCAGCAGCTTAAACGGCGGGGGAAGTACGCAGTATTTT. It yields the protein CASSLNGGGSTQYF.

This chain uses TRBV3-1 (or the pseudogene TRBV3-2) with TRBJ1-5, with no clear D. The V gene lost 1 base and the J gene lost 1 base, with 11 bases spanning the gap. Germline V gene data show CDR1 as LGHDT and CDR2 as YNNKEL (reference sequence). The CDR3 spans 16 residues. CDR3 nucleotides: TGTGCCAGCAGCCAAGCCGGGGTAGGCAGCAATCAGCCCCAGCATTTT. Translation gives CASSQAGVGSNQPQHF.

The chain links TRBV6-1 to TRBJ2-7, with a tentative D call TRBD2 (7 bases). Germline V lookup: CDR1 MNHNS, CDR2 SASEGT. The CDR3 runs 14 residues. Deletions cut 7 bases from V and 8 bases from J, with 21 bases between. The CDR3 DNA sequence: TGTGCCAGCAAAGAGCGGGACACGGCCCCCAAGCAGTACTTC. It is translated as CASKERDTAPKQYF.

This rearrangement joins TRBV2 to TRBJ2-7; the match to TRBD2 covers 11 bases. Germline CDR1 reads SNHLY; CDR2 reads FYNNEI. CDR3 length equals 15 residues. Germline trimming cut 6 bases from V and 0 bases from J; bases unmatched to any gene: 4. DNA of the CDR3: TGTGCCAGCAGGGAGACTAGCGGGGCCTCCTACGAGCAGTACTTC. Its translation: CASRETSGASYEQYF. Filled out from reference TRBV2 and TRBJ2-7, the complete variable domain reads EPEVTQTPSHQVTQMGQEVILRCVPISNHLYFYWYRQILGQKVEFLVSFYNNEISEKSEIFDDQFSVERPDGSNFTLKIRSTKLEDSAMYFCASRETSGASYEQYFGPGTRLTVT.